A single sample gave rise to the 12 T cell receptor beta chains below, sequenced in a study of blood T cell repertoires in COVID-19. The assay was immunoSEQ multiplex PCR, and TCRdb's table has in-frame clones only and misses some. The sample gives some 65,000 clones, approximately 79% of which show up once; around 5.1% is in the top ten. Sequenced sample: peripheral blood. These receptors all stem from a woman in her 70s with acute or convalescent COVID-19.

This clone has just one count. The genes are TRBV7-8 and TRBJ2-7; TRBD1 might be the D (5 bases). V lost 4 bases, J lost 4 bases, and 11 bases lay in between. This CDR3 has 13 amino acids. Per germline, CDR1 SGHVS and CDR2 FQNEAQ. The CDR3 bases are TGTGCCAGCAGCTCACAAGGGGTTTACGAGCAGTACTTC. Protein product: CASSSQGVYEQYF.

The genes are TRBV10-3 and TRBJ1-1, with 7 bases identical to TRBD1. Germline CDR1 reads ENHRY; CDR2 reads SYGVKD. Germline trimming cut 11 bases from V and 2 bases from J; bases unmatched to any gene: 14. The CDR3 covers 15 residues. DNA for the CDR3: TGTGCCTCGCGACAGGGAAAAAATATAAACACTGAAGCTTTCTTT. The encoded protein is CASRQGKNINTEAFF.

This sequence joins TRBV6-4 and TRBJ2-3, with 8 bases fitting TRBD1. CDR3 size: 13 residues. Germline CDR1 and CDR2: MRHNA and SNTAGT. Trimming cost V 4 bases and J 3 bases; bases outside gene matches: 0. The CDR3 spells CASSGQGTDTQYF. The CDR3 region has the DNA TGTGCCAGCAGTGGACAGGGGACAGATACGCAGTATTTT.

This chain links TRBV7-3 with TRBJ1-1, with D perhaps TRBD1 (5 bases). The CDR3 has 16 residues. V lost 1 base to trimming and J lost 3 bases, with 15 bases between them. Germline CDR1 SGHTA, CDR2 FQGTGA. In DNA, the CDR3 is TGTGCCAGCAGCTTAATGGCGGGGCTCGGGGACACTGAAGCTTTCTTT. Amino acids: CASSLMAGLGDTEAFF.

The chain employs TRBV6-5 and TRBJ2-7; 7 bases align to TRBD2. The CDR3 spans 12 residues. Germline CDR1 and CDR2: MNHEY and SVGAGI. Germline trimming cut 7 bases from V and 0 bases from J; bases unmatched to any gene: 0. CDR3 DNA sequence: TGTGCCAGCACGGGGGGCTCCTACGAGCAGTACTTC. The encoded protein is CASTGGSYEQYF.

This chain connects TRBV6-1 to TRBJ2-1; D remains unclear. CDR1 and CDR2 from the germline V gene are MNHNS and SASEGT. V lost 2 bases and J 10 bases, leaving 12 bases between the germline ends. The CDR3 has 13 amino acids. The DNA of the CDR3 is TGTGCCAGCAGTGAACCACTCGAGCTCGAGCAGTTCTTC. This codes for CASSEPLELEQFF.

The gene calls are TRBV29-1 and TRBJ2-5; no reliable D call. The CDR3 extends over 13 amino acids. Trimming took 1 base from V and 3 from J, leaving 9 bases between them. The germline gives CDR1 SQVTM, CDR2 ANQGSEA. This CDR3 reads CSVEGSGKETQYF. The DNA for the CDR3 is TGCAGCGTTGAAGGTTCAGGCAAAGAGACCCAGTACTTC.

V usage is TRBV28 and J usage is TRBJ1-6; D ambiguous. Trimming cost V 4 bases and J 6 bases, with 13 bases left between them. In germline, CDR1 is MDHEN, CDR2 SYDVKM. This CDR3 region has 15 residues. This chain's CDR3 is CASSSIYGGNSPLHF. CDR3 nucleotides: TGTGCCAGCAGTTCGATCTACGGTGGTAATTCACCCCTCCACTTT.

The chain combines TRBV5-1 with TRBJ1-5; 7 positions agree with TRBD1. J was trimmed by 3 bases and V by 4 bases; bases with no gene match: 7. The CDR3 consists of 15 residues. CDR1 and CDR2 from the germline V gene are SGHRS and YFSETQ. This chain's CDR3 is CASSPQGDINQPQHF. The CDR3 region has the DNA TGCGCCAGCAGCCCCCAGGGGGACATCAATCAGCCCCAGCATTTT. Drawing the rest from reference TRBV5-1 and TRBJ1-5, the complete variable domain is KAGVTQTPRYLIKTRGQQVTLSCSPISGHRSVSWYQQTPGQGLQFLFEYFSETQRNKGNFPGRFSGRQFSNSRSEMNVSTLELGDSALYLCASSPQGDINQPQHFGDGTRLSIL.

V is TRBV29-1 and J is TRBJ2-7; 7 nucleotides match TRBD1. The CDR3 contains 14 residues. CDR1 and CDR2 (germline): SQVTM, ANQGSEA. Losses at the gene ends were 1 base for V and 3 bases for J; bases not matched to a gene: 6. The chain's CDR3 is CSVEGGQLDYEQYF. In nucleotides, the CDR3 is TGCAGCGTTGAAGGGGGACAGTTAGACTACGAGCAGTACTTC.

The chain has TRBV11-2 and TRBJ2-4; no reliable D call. The germline V gene has CDR1 SGHAT and CDR2 FQNNGV. With 5 bases removed from V and 3 bases from J, the gap between germline ends came to 2 bases. The CDR3 runs to 11 residues. CDR3 residues: CASSRKNIQYF. The CDR3 DNA sequence: TGTGCCAGCAGCCGCAAAAACATTCAGTACTTC.

This clone was detected once. The rearrangement uses TRBV3-1 (or the pseudogene TRBV3-2) and TRBJ2-5, with 8 nucleotides matching TRBD1. V lost 4 bases, J lost 2 bases, and 9 bases stayed unmatched. From germline, CDR1 is LGHDT and CDR2 YNNKEL (reference sequence). The CDR3 consists of 16 residues. The CDR3, as DNA: TGTGCCAGCAGCCCTTGGCTGGGGACAGGACAAGAGACCCAGTACTTC. Protein sequence: CASSPWLGTGQETQYF.